This record covers a single T cell receptor (beta chain). The antigen is undetermined. This entry comes from a study of monozygotic twins with inflammatory bowel disease. Study-level results: Differences in immunosuppressive treatment may have been a source of added variability in patient repertoires. No distinction between different T cell subtypes was possible. Against healthy co-twins, IBD patients had lower TCRbeta diversity (measured by inverse Simpson). No detectable difference in repertoire similarity separated concordant from discordant twins, possibly as a result of limited power.

TCRdb reprocessed the 5' RACE reads, with one entry per CDR3 protein and no DNA. The ten top clones account for over 2.5%, within a sample of 150,000 to 200,000 distinct CDR3 sequences. Germline lookup yields CDR1 MNHEY and CDR2 SVGAGI. There are 15 residues in the CDR3. This TCR was recovered from a human donor with ulcerative colitis or Crohn's disease, or a healthy co-twin of an affected twin (not recorded which). The rearrangement links TRBV6-5 to TRBJ2-7; TCRdb lists TRBD1, though no DNA is available to test this call. Sequenced: blood. CDR3 in amino acids: CASSYPRTGPHEQYF.